This T cell receptor beta chain originates from a study of T cells after yellow fever vaccination. Study-level points and caveats: At around 96% for CD4 and about 91% for CD8, most primary-vaccination clones showed up again after the booster.

The CDR3 runs 16 residues. Per the germline V gene, CDR1 is SEHNR and CDR2 is FQNEAQ (reference sequence). Trimming at V came to 4 bases and at J to 2 bases, leaving 7 bases not matched to a gene. In the case of this clonotype: Its specificity is not known.

A single record per CDR3 protein comes from TCRdb applying MiXCR to the 5' RACE reads. The sample consists of some 300,000 distinct CDR3 sequences, around 8.1% of them appearing once. The rearrangement uses TRBV7-9 and TRBJ2-3, with 9 bases identical to TRBD2. This sequence was found in a man younger than 35 who received the YFV17D yellow fever vaccine. Sequenced material: PBMCs, taken approximately 40 days after the first yellow fever vaccination. CDR3 amino acids: CASSSLSGGITDTQYF. CDR3 in DNA: TGTGCCAGCAGCTCCTTGAGCGGGGGGATCACAGATACGCAGTATTTT.